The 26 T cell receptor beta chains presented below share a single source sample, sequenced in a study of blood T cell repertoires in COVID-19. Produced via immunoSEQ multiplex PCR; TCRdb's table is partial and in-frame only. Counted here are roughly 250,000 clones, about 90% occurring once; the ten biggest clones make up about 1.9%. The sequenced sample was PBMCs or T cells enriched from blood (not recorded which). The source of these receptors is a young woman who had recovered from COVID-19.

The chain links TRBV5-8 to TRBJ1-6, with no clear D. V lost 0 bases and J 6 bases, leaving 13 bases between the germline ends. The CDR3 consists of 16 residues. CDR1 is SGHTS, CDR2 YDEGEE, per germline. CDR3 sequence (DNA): TGTGCCAGCAGCTTGGGAGGGAGACCCCTTAATTCACCCCTCCACTTT. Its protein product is CASSLGGRPLNSPLHF.

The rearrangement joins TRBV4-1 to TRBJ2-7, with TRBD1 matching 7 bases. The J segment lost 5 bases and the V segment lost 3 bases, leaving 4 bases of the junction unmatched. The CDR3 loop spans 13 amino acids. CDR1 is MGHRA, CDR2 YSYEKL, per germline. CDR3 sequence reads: CASSQVDRDEQYF. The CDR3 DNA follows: TGCGCCAGCAGCCAGGTCGACAGGGACGAGCAGTACTTC.

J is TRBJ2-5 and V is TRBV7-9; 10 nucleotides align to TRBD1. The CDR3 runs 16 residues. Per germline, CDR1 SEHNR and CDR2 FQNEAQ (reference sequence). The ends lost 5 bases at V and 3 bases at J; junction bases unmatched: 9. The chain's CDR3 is CASSLGDRGGKETQYF. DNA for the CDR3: TGTGCCAGCAGCCTAGGGGACAGGGGAGGAAAAGAGACCCAGTACTTC.

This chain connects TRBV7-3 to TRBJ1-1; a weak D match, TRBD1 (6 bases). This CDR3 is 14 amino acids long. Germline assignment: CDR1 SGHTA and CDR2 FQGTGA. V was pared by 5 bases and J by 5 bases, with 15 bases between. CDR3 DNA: TGTGCCAGCAGCCTCACAGGGAGTAGAACTGAAGCTTTCTTT. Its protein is CASSLTGSRTEAFF. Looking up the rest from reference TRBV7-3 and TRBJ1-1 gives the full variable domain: GAGVSQTPSNKVTEKGKYVELRCDPISGHTALYWYRQSLGQGPEFLIYFQGTGAADDSGLPNDRFFAVRPEGSVSTLKIQRTERGDSAVYLCASSLTGSRTEAFFGQGTRLTVV.

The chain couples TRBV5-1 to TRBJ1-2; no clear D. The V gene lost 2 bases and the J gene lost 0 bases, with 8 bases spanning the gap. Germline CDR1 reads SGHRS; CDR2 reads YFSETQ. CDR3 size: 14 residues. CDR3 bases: TGCGCCAGCAGCTTTGGAGCGTCTAACTATGGCTACACCTTC. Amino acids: CASSFGASNYGYTF.

The DNA of the CDR3 is TGTGCCAGCAGCTTAGGAGGGCGGGATAGGTATGGCTACACCTTC. It yields the protein CASSLGGRDRYGYTF. The chain links TRBV7-3 to TRBJ1-2, with D unresolved. Trimming took off 2 bases at V and 5 bases at J, with 15 bases between the two ends. Germline CDR1 is SGHTA and CDR2 is FQGTGA. The length of the CDR3 is 15 residues.

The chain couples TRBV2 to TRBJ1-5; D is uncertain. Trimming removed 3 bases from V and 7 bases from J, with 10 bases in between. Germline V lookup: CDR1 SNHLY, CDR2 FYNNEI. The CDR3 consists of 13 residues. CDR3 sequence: CASSEGGYQPQHF. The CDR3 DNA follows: TGTGCCAGCAGTGAGGGAGGGTACCAGCCCCAGCATTTT.

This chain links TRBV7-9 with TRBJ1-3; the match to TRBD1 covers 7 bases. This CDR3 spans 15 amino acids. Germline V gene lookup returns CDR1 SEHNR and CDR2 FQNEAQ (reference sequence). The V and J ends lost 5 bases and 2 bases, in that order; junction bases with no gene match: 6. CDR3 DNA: TGTGCCAGCAGCCCCAGGGACAGTCCTGGAAACACCATATATTTT. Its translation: CASSPRDSPGNTIYF.

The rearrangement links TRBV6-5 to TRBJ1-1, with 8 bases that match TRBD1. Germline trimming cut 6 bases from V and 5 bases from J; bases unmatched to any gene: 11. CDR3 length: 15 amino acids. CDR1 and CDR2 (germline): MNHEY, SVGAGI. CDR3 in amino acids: CASRRGSTGATEAFF. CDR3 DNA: TGTGCCAGCAGACGTGGGTCGACAGGGGCGACTGAAGCTTTCTTT.

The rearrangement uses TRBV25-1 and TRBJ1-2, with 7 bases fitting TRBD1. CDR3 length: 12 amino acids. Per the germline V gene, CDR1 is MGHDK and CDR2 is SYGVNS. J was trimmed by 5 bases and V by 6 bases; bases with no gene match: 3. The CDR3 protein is CASRGQNYGYTF. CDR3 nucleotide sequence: TGTGCCAGCAGGGGACAGAATTATGGCTACACCTTC.

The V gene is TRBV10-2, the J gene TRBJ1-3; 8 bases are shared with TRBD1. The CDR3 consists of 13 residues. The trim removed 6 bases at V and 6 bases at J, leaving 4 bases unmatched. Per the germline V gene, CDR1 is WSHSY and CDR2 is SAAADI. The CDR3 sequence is CASRSTGENTIYF. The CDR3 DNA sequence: TGCGCCAGCAGGTCGACAGGGGAAAACACCATATATTTT.

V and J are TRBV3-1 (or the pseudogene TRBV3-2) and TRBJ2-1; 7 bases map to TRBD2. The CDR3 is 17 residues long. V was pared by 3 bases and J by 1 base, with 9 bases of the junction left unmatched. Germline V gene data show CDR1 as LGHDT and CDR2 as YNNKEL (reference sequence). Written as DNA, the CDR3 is TGTGCCAGCAGCCATTCTCGGCGGGAGCAATCCTACAATGAGCAGTTCTTC. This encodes CASSHSRREQSYNEQFF.

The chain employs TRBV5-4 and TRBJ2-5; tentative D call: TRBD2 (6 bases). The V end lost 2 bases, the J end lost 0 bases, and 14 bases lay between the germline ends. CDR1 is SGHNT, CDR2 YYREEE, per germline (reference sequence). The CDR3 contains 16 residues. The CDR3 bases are TGTGCCAGCAGCTTTCCGGGAGCGACTAACCAAGAGACCCAGTACTTC. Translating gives CASSFPGATNQETQYF.

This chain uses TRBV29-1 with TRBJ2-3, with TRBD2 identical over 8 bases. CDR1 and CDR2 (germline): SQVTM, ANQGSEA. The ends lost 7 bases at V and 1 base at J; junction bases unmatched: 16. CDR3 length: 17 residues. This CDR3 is CSASGPGTGGGTDTQYF. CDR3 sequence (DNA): TGCAGCGCTTCGGGTCCCGGTACGGGGGGGGGCACAGATACGCAGTATTTT.

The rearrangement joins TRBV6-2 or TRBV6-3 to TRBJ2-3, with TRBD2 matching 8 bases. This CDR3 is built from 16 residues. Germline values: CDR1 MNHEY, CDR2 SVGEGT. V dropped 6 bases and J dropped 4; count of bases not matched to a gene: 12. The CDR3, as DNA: TGTGCCAGCAGCATCCACGGGGGGGGCCGGTCAGATACGCAGTATTTT. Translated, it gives CASSIHGGGRSDTQYF.

Here the CDR3 DNA reads TGTGCCAGCAGCGTAGATGGCAGGGCTAACTATGGCTACACCTTC. Protein product: CASSVDGRANYGYTF. V usage is TRBV9 and J usage is TRBJ1-2, with D possibly TRBD1 on 5 matching bases. Germline CDR1 reads SGDLS; CDR2 reads YYNGEE. V gave up 0 bases and J gave up 0 bases, with 9 bases separating them. CDR3 length: 15 amino acids.

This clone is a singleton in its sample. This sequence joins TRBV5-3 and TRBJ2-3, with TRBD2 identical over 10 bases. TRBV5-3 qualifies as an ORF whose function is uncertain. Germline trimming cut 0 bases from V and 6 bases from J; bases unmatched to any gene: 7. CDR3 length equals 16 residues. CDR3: CARSLGLAGEGDTQYF. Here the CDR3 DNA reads TGTGCCAGAAGCTTGGGCCTAGCGGGAGAGGGCGATACGCAGTATTTT.

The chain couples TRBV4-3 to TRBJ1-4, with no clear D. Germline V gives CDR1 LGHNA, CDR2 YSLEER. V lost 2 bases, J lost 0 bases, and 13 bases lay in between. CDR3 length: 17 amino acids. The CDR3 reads CASSQRGTTATNEKLFF. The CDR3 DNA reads TGCGCCAGCAGCCAAAGAGGAACAACTGCAACTAATGAAAAACTGTTTTTT.

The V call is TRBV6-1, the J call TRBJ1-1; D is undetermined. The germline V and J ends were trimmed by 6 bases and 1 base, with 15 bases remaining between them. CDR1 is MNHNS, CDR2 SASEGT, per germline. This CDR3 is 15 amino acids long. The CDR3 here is CASRRHSNKNTEAFF. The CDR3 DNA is TGTGCCAGCAGGCGACATTCAAATAAGAACACTGAAGCTTTCTTT.

This CDR3 reads CASSLVSSQETQYF. CDR3 coding DNA: TGTGCCAGCAGTTTAGTGTCCAGTCAAGAGACCCAGTACTTC. V gene TRBV27 combines with J gene TRBJ2-5; D uncertain. This CDR3 comprises 14 residues. Germline V CDR1 and CDR2: MNHEY, SMNVEV (reference sequence). With 2 bases removed from V and 2 bases from J, the gap between germline ends came to 9 bases.

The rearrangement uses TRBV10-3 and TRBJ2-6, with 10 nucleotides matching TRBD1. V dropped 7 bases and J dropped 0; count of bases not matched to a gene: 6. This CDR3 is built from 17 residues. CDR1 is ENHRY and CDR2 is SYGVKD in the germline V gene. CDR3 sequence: CAIKRTGGNSGANVLTF. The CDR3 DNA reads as TGTGCCATCAAAAGGACAGGGGGGAACTCTGGGGCCAACGTCCTGACTTTC.

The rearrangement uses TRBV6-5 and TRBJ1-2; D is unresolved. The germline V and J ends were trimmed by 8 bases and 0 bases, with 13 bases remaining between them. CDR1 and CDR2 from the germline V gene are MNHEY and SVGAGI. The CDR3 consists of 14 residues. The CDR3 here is CASLRAGANYGYTF. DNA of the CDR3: TGTGCCAGCCTCCGGGCGGGAGCTAACTATGGCTACACCTTC.

The CDR3 DNA is TGTGCCAGCAGCTCCTCCGGGACTAGGGGCCTCGAGCAGTACTTC. Encoded protein: CASSSSGTRGLEQYF. The chain couples TRBV7-6 to TRBJ2-7; TRBD2 matches 8 bases. The trim removed 4 bases at V and 6 bases at J, leaving 11 bases unmatched. CDR3 length: 15 amino acids. The germline gives CDR1 SGHVS, CDR2 FNYEAQ.

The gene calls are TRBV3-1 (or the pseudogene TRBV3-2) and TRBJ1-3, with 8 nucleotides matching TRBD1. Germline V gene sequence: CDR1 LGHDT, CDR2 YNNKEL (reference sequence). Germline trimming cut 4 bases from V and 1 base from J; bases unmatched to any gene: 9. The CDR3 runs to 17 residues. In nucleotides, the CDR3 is TGTGCCAGCAGCCCTAGTCCGGGACAGGCATCTGGAAACACCATATATTTT. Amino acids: CASSPSPGQASGNTIYF.

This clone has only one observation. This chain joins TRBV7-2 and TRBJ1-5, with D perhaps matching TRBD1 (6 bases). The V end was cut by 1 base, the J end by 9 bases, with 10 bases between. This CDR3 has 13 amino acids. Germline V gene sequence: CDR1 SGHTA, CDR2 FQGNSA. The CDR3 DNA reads TGTGCCAGCAGCTTAGGGCAGGGGAGGCCCCAGCATTTT. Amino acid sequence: CASSLGQGRPQHF.

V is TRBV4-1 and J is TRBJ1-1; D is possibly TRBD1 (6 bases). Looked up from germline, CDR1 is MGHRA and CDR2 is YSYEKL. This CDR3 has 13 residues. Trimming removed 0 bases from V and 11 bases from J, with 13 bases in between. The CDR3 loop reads CASSQEGTSFAFF. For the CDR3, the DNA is TGCGCCAGCAGCCAAGAGGGGACATCTTTTGCTTTCTTT.